This T cell receptor beta chain is from a study of blood T cell repertoires in COVID-19. The CDR3 is 17 residues long. The junction had 8 bases not matched to a gene; V was cut back by 4 bases and J by 4 bases. CDR1 and CDR2 (germline): MNHEY, SMNVEV (reference sequence). Here immunoSEQ multiplex PCR was the method, and the copy in TCRdb shows in-frame clones only, minus some. This table holds 450,000 to 500,000 clones, approximately 85% found once. The material sequenced was peripheral blood. This receptor was taken from a human donor in a cohort sampled during active COVID-19. The chain uses TRBV27 and TRBJ1-5; 12 nucleotides align to TRBD1. The CDR3 DNA sequence: TGTGCCAGCAGTTCTAGAATGGGACAGGGGGCGAATCAGCCCCAGCATTTT. It specifies CASSSRMGQGANQPQHF.